This T cell receptor beta chain was obtained from a study of shared clonotypes between healthy human individuals. TCRdb keeps only in-frame clones here, not all; method: immunoSEQ multiplex PCR. The table records around 2.1 million clones, 90% to 97% of them present only once. Germline-derived CDR1 and CDR2 are SGHNT and YYREEE (reference sequence). V was shortened by 5 bases and J by 4 bases, with 15 bases between the two germline ends. This CDR3 region has 14 residues. Sequencing used naive CD4+ T cells sorted from blood. Described subset: CD45RA+ positively selected. The sequence derives from a young man in good health. This sequence joins TRBV5-4 and TRBJ1-2, with D maybe TRBD1 (6 bases). This CDR3 reads CASSPDRSFYGYTF. The CDR3 DNA sequence: TGTGCCAGCAGTCCAGACAGGTCTTTCTATGGCTACACCTTC.